These T cell receptor beta chains were read from a single sample in a study of blood T cell repertoires in COVID-19. This table comes from immunoSEQ multiplex PCR, and its TCRdb copy is limited to in-frame clones, with some not included. This table has about 200,000 clones, about 86% appearing once. Source material: peripheral blood. The receptors here all came from a woman aged 45 to 65 with COVID-19, enrolled during active disease. The conserved cysteine and the conserved F or W are not part of the CDR3 here. Each record gives: V gene, clone size, CDR3 protein. Some rows have no size entry. The others give once, few or many, or a class for an expanded clone.

TRBV5-1 | . | ASSLAGDSNQPQH
TRBV21-1 | . | ASSKFEVSSGYT
TRBV6-5 | . | ASSLQGSVNIQY
TRBV12-3/TRBV12-4 | . | ASSLRGLETQY
TRBV5-1 | . | ASTREYLTDTQY
TRBV5-6 | . | ASSLASSGSNQPQH
TRBV6-5 | . | ASGAGLWAQH
TRBV3-1/TRBV3-2 | . | ASSPGLIKDTQY
TRBV7-2 | . | ASSLVVENYGYT
TRBV28 | . | ASSQSGTPYGYT
TRBV19 | . | ASRPTGGETQY
TRBV14 | . | ASSQMLGAGYEQY
TRBV29-1 | . | SVVDRAKGNTIY
TRBV6-9 | . | ASSSKETGELF
TRBV7-3 | . | ASSLRGLAANEQF
TRBV9 | once | ASSVGGMNTEAF